The 18 T cell receptor beta chains below were found in one sample sequenced in a study of cytomegalovirus exposure and HLA in healthy donors listed by TCRdb under 2017. Library preparation employed the immunoSEQ multiplex PCR assay. For the multiplex PCR, a mixture combining 60 forward primers for TCR Vbeta segments and 13 reverse primers for TCR Jbeta segments was used. TCRdb carries this immuneACCESS record with in-frame sequences only. Its versions omit some clonotypes, under half of them owing to an unresolved V gene in the studies checked, with the rest unexplained. This sample has tens of thousands of clones in its table, and 75% to 85% of those were observed once. The leading ten clones occupy about 34% of the sample. Sequencing was done on a sample of PBMCs. The origin of the receptors is a man aged 45-65 years in good health and CMV-seropositive.

This chain uses TRBV7-8 with TRBJ2-7; 11 bases fit TRBD2. The CDR3 totals 15 residues. J was trimmed by 1 base and V by 6 bases; bases with no gene match: 5. The germline CDR1 and CDR2 sequences are SGHVS and FQNEAQ. CDR3 bases: TGTGCCAGCAGAACTAGCGGGAGTTTTTCCTACGAGCAGTACTTC. It codes for CASRTSGSFSYEQYF. Filled out from reference TRBV7-8 and TRBJ2-7, the complete variable domain reads GAGVSQSPRYKVAKRGQDVALRCDPISGHVSLFWYQQALGQGPEFLTYFQNEAQLDKSGLPSDRFFAERPEGSVSTLKIQRTQQEDSAVYLCASRTSGSFSYEQYFGPGTRLTVT.

This clone was detected only once. This chain uses TRBV7-9 with TRBJ2-1, with a weak D call TRBD1 (5 bases). The CDR3 loop spans 12 amino acids. Deletions cut 6 bases from V and 8 bases from J, with 11 bases between. Germline assignment: CDR1 SEHNR and CDR2 FQNEAQ (reference sequence). CDR3 DNA: TGTGCCAGCAGGGATGAACAGGATGAGCAGTTCTTC. Translation gives CASRDEQDEQFF. The complete variable domain, with remaining parts taken from reference TRBV7-9 and TRBJ2-1, reads DTGVSQNPRHKITKRGQNVTFRCDPISEHNRLYWYRQTLGQGPEFLTYFQNEAQLEKSRLLSDRFSAERPKGSFSTLEIQRTEQGDSAMYLCASRDEQDEQFFGPGTRLTVL.

This clone has just a few counts. The rearrangement uses TRBV6-5 and TRBJ2-7; 8 nucleotides align to TRBD2. The germline V gene encodes CDR1 MNHEY and CDR2 SVGAGI. The CDR3 has 15 amino acids. After removal of 4 bases from V and 7 bases from J, the junction contained 12 bases not matched to a gene. CDR3 nucleotides: TGTGCCAGCAGTTCAGACAGCGGGAGCCCTTTTGAGCAGTACTTC. Residues: CASSSDSGSPFEQYF.

The chain couples TRBV11-2 to TRBJ2-7; 9 nucleotides match TRBD2. The CDR3 totals 15 residues. V dropped 7 bases and J dropped 2; count of bases not matched to a gene: 9. Germline CDR1 reads SGHAT; CDR2 reads FQNNGV. Here the CDR3 reads CASMVAGVLTYEQYF. The CDR3 bases are TGTGCCAGCATGGTAGCGGGAGTTTTGACCTACGAGCAGTACTTC.

This chain uses TRBV2 with TRBJ1-2; perhaps TRBD1 as D (5 bases). The V end was cut by 7 bases, the J end by 7 bases, with 13 bases between. CDR3 size: 12 residues. CDR1 is SNHLY, CDR2 FYNNEI, per germline. CDR3: CASKRGRTGYTF. The CDR3 DNA is TGTGCCAGCAAGCGGGGGAGGACTGGCTACACCTTC.

The chain uses TRBV5-8 and TRBJ2-1, with no clear D. Germline assignment: CDR1 SGHTS and CDR2 YDEGEE. V was trimmed by 2 bases and J by 6 bases, leaving 9 bases between them. The CDR3 consists of 13 residues. CDR3: CASSFDWSNEQFF. CDR3 in DNA: TGTGCCAGCAGCTTTGACTGGTCCAATGAGCAGTTCTTC.

V is TRBV4-1 and J is TRBJ1-1; 7 positions match TRBD1. Trimming took 3 bases from V and 4 from J; bases not matched to a gene: 17. Looked up from germline, CDR1 is MGHRA and CDR2 is YSYEKL. The CDR3 totals 18 residues. The CDR3: CASSQRSEGTGVSTEAFF. CDR3 in DNA: TGCGCCAGCAGCCAGAGGAGTGAGGGTACAGGGGTAAGCACTGAAGCTTTCTTT.

This chain links TRBV29-1 with TRBJ2-1, with a possible D match to TRBD2 (6 bases). Trimming took off 8 bases at V and 3 bases at J, with 17 bases between the two ends. This CDR3 spans 14 amino acids. In germline, CDR1 is SQVTM, CDR2 ANQGSEA. The chain's CDR3 is CSSLGGSVYNEQFF. The CDR3 nucleotides are TGCAGCAGCTTGGGGGGAAGCGTCTACAATGAGCAGTTCTTC.

DNA of the CDR3: TGTGCCAGCAGCTTCCGGACTAGCGGGAGTTCTGAGCAGTTCTTC. Translated, it gives CASSFRTSGSSEQFF. This chain links TRBV7-3 with TRBJ2-1; 13 bases agree with TRBD2. Per the germline V gene, CDR1 is SGHTA and CDR2 is FQGTGA. The CDR3 is 15 residues long. V was pared by 3 bases and J by 9 bases, with 5 bases of the junction left unmatched.

The genes are TRBV28 and TRBJ1-5, with D perhaps matching TRBD1 (5 bases). Germline CDR1 reads MDHEN; CDR2 reads SYDVKM. V shed 0 bases and J shed 4 bases, with 7 bases lying between them. The CDR3 is 14 residues long. Here the CDR3 reads CASSLWSGNQPQHF. As DNA, the CDR3 is TGTGCCAGCAGTTTATGGTCAGGGAATCAGCCCCAGCATTTT. The whole variable domain, remainder taken from reference TRBV28 and TRBJ1-5, is DVKVTQSSRYLVKRTGEKVFLECVQDMDHENMFWYRQDPGLGLRLIYFSYDVKMKEKGDIPEGYSVSREKKERFSLILESASTNQTSMYLCASSLWSGNQPQHFGDGTRLSIL.

The rearrangement uses TRBV2 and TRBJ2-5; maybe TRBD2 (5 bases). CDR3 size: 14 residues. CDR1 and CDR2 (germline): SNHLY, FYNNEI. Deletions cut 8 bases from V and 5 bases from J, with 18 bases between. CDR3 amino acids: CASGYLVGDETQYF. Written as DNA, the CDR3 is TGTGCCAGCGGGTACTTGGTGGGAGACGAGACCCAGTACTTC.

V usage is TRBV5-4 and J usage is TRBJ1-1; D is undetermined. The CDR3 totals 14 residues. The V and J ends lost 4 bases and 2 bases respectively, with 12 bases between them. Germline loops: CDR1 SGHNT, CDR2 YYREEE (reference sequence). The CDR3 DNA is TGTGCCAGCAGCCTCTTACAGAGAAACACTGAAGCTTTCTTT. Translation: CASSLLQRNTEAFF.

The chain has TRBV7-2 and TRBJ2-1; weak D call: TRBD2 (5 bases). The CDR3 sequence is 18 residues long. Germline CDR1 is SGHTA and CDR2 is FQGNSA. With 3 bases removed from V and 0 bases from J, the gap between germline ends came to 18 bases. The CDR3 DNA reads as TGTGCCAGCAGCTTCCCGGTGGGGAAAACTAGCTCCTACAATGAGCAGTTCTTC. Amino acids: CASSFPVGKTSSYNEQFF.

The J gene is TRBJ1-5, the V gene TRBV19, with TRBD1 as a possible D gene (5 bases). V lost 2 bases to trimming and J lost 4 bases, with 9 bases between them. This CDR3 comprises 14 residues. CDR1 is LNHDA and CDR2 is SQIVND in the germline V gene (reference sequence). This CDR3 is CASSITGFNQPQHF. In nucleotides, the CDR3 is TGTGCCAGTAGTATAACAGGATTTAATCAGCCCCAGCATTTT.

The chain couples TRBV6-1 to TRBJ2-1; 10 bases align to TRBD1. With V trimmed by 6 bases and J by 3 bases, 5 bases remained unmatched. The CDR3 runs 15 residues. Looked up from germline, CDR1 is MNHNS and CDR2 is SASEGT. The CDR3 loop is CASRAGQGVYNEQFF. The CDR3 nucleotides read TGTGCCAGCAGAGCCGGACAGGGGGTCTACAATGAGCAGTTCTTC.

This clone has only a few counts. The chain uses TRBV5-4 and TRBJ2-1; possible D gene TRBD2, 5 bases. With 4 bases removed from V and 5 bases from J, the gap between germline ends came to 16 bases. The CDR3 is 15 residues long. The germline V gene encodes CDR1 SGHNT and CDR2 YYREEE (reference sequence). The CDR3 DNA reads TGTGCCAGCAGCGCCTTACTAGTTAGGGACAATGAGCAGTTCTTC. It translates to CASSALLVRDNEQFF.

CDR3 sequence: CASKSGVDRGRVGRSYEQYF. In DNA form, the CDR3 reads TGTGCCAGCAAATCAGGGGTGGACAGGGGGCGTGTGGGAAGGAGTTACGAGCAGTACTTC. This chain uses TRBV2 with TRBJ2-7; 11 bases map to TRBD1. Germline CDR1 and CDR2: SNHLY and FYNNEI. The CDR3 is 20 amino acids. After removal of 7 bases from V and 4 bases from J, the junction contained 24 bases not matched to a gene.

The genes are TRBV5-1 and TRBJ1-2; D is ambiguous. This CDR3 has 14 residues. The V end lost 0 bases, the J end lost 6 bases, and 12 bases lay between the germline ends. The germline CDR1 and CDR2 sequences are SGHRS and YFSETQ. This chain's CDR3 is CASSLEHRGNGYTF. DNA for the CDR3: TGCGCCAGCAGCTTGGAACACCGCGGGAATGGCTACACCTTC.